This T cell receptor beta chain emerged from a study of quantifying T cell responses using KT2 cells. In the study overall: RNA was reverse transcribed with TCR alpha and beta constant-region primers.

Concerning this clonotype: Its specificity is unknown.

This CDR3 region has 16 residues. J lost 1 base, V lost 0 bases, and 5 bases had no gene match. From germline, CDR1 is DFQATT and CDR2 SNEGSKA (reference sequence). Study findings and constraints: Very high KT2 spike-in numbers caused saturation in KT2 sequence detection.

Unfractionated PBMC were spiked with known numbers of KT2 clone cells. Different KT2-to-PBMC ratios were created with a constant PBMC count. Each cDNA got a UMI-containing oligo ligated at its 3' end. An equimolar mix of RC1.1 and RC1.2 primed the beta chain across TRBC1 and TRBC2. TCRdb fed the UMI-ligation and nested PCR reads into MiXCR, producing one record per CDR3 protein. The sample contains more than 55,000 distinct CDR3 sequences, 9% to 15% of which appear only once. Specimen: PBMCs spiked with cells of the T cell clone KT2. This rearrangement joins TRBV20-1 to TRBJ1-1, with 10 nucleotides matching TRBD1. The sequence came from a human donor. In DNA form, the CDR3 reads TGCAGTGCTAGAGATCCGGGGACAGGGGAGAACACTGAAGCTTTCTTT. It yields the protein CSARDPGTGENTEAFF.